This TCR beta chain was recovered during a study of blood T cell repertoires in COVID-19 (TCRdb year 2020). For the study in its entirety: Samples covering the acute and convalescent phases of COVID-19 were provided by collaborators in the United States, Italy and Spain. Deeply sampled blood TCRbeta repertoires from subjects exposed to, actively infected with, or recovered from COVID-19 were included in the dataset. Sample metadata almost always included a de-identified subject ID, COVID-19 status, age in years and sex. The samples were drawn from two sources: the first 160 participants of the ongoing ImmuneRACE study, and 1,000 to 1,500 subjects contributed by 6 global collaborators. HLA class I and class II types, where available, came from metadata supplied by the sample provider rather than from assay-based typing. The prospective study material was composed of cDNA or gDNA derived from T cells, B-cell-depleted T cells, or PBMCs. The repertoires were made available in a free public database intended to serve as a resource for research on the immune response to SARS-CoV-2.

CDR1 and CDR2 are read off the germline V gene as SGHVS and FNYEAQ. At the junction V is shortened by 2 bases and J by 5 bases; bases outside the gene matches: 2. The CDR3 goes from the cysteine to the phenylalanine over 13 residues. Of all the DNA, just the CDR3 is kept, 39 bases in frame from base 1. What the study reported, not specific to this receptor: The quantity of clinical and demographic metadata differed by source and by participant and was supplied without curation.

TCRbeta CDR3 regions were amplified from genomic DNA using the immunoSEQ Assay, a bias-controlled multiplex PCR. Processing in the source paper ran as follows. Within the assay, amplification of reference gene primers was used to estimate how many nucleated cells each sample contained. To quantify the absolute abundance of each unique TCRbeta CDR3 rearrangement, sequence reads were collapsed and filtered. Productive Simpson clonality was computed per sample as the square root of Simpson's diversity index over productive rearrangements. Not all clones reach the TCRdb copy of this immuneACCESS table, which keeps in-frame sequences only. Checked studies attribute under half of the gap to unresolved V genes and leave the rest unexplained. Clone size and V and J calls were adopted from that table, with D and trimming inferred from the DNA. The sample table lists a few hundred thousand clones, roughly 80% of them with a count of one. The ten largest make up roughly 3.2% of the sample.

Details on this clone: The specificity of this receptor is unknown. It has no much larger one-base neighbor in the sample; base qualities were not kept.

The collaborating institutions used their own protocols to collect whole blood in K2EDTA tubes. For TCRbeta analysis, collaborators shipped samples as frozen whole blood, isolated PBMCs, or DNA extracted from either of those sample types. Sequences were obtained from peripheral blood. The chain was built from TRBV7-6 and TRBJ2-5; 7 bases in the junction line up with TRBD2. The clonotype originates from a woman aged 18-30 years with acute or convalescent COVID-19. The base sequence is TGTGCCAGCAGCTTAAGCGGGACTGAGACCCAGTACTTC. Its product reads: CASSLSGTETQYF. Reference TRBV7-6 and TRBJ2-5 proteins supply the regions before and after the CDR3; the full variable domain is: GAGVSQSPRYKVTKRGQDVALRCDPISGHVSLYWYRQALGQGPEFLTYFNYEAQQDKSGLPNDRFSAERPEGSISTLTIQRTEQRDSAMYRCASSLSGTETQYFGPGTRLLVL.